This T cell receptor (beta chain) was captured by sequencing in a study of blood T cells in healthy people across ages. As for the study in general: Through template switching, about one barcoded beta molecule was captured per two T cells, as measured in model experiments.

This CDR3 is 15 amino acids long. The germline V gene has CDR1 MNHNY and CDR2 SVGAGI (reference sequence). The ends were cut back, 2 bases at V and 1 base at J, with 10 bases in the middle. This clonotype appeared a few times. What it recognizes is unknown. Findings of the study overall: Investigators viewed diversity estimates from one million T cells as underestimates, the study reported.

Combining a sample-barcoded 5' primer with a J-beta primer mix, a second PCR ran for about 7 to 11 cycles. In TCRdb, the 5' RACE reads were re-called with MiXCR into one record per CDR3 protein. The data hold 540,000 or so distinct CDR3 sequences, with 24% observed a single time. The same data also contributed to another study, on T cells of mothers and their children. Per that paper: Over five children and their three healthy Caucasian mothers were the donors. The study obtained over 9.5 million TCR beta CDR3 reads per mother and about 3 million per child.

The sequencing input was blood. The source is a boy younger than 18 in good health. The chain links TRBV6-6 to TRBJ2-3; D not resolved. In nucleotides, the CDR3 is TGTGCCAGCAGTTACGAAACTCGACGCACAGATACGCAGTATTTT. Its translation: CASSYETRRTDTQYF.